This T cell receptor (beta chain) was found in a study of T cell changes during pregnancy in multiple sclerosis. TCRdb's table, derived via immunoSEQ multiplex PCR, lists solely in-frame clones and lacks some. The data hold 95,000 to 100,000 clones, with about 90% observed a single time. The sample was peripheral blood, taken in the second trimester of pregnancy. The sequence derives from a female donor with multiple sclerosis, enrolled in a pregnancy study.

CDR3 nucleotide sequence: TGTGCCAGCAGTTCGGTAGGGGAGGGAGCTTTCTTT. Protein product: CASSSVGEGAFF. The gene calls are TRBV27 and TRBJ1-1; a possible D gene is TRBD1 (5 bases). This CDR3 is 12 amino acids long. Germline values: CDR1 MNHEY, CDR2 SMNVEV (reference sequence). Deletions cut 4 bases from V and 10 bases from J, with 13 bases between.